The TCR beta chain described here comes from a study of regulatory T cells in long-lasting Graves disease. Time point reported: newly diagnosed GD, antithyroid drugs for less than 3 months. Preparation of the TCR library used RNA extracted from PBMCs. For TCR beta, libraries came from iRepertoire HTBI primers and Arm-PCR of CDR3 regions. Original analysis: Identification of gene segments yielded around 64 TRBV and 13 to 15 TRBJ across samples. TCRdb re-called the multiplex PCR reads with MiXCR, one entry per CDR3 protein. The V and J calls here are based on TCRdb, not the publication. The sample holds approximately 300,000 distinct CDR3 sequences, 18% seen once. Whole-study findings and limits: The analysis examined peripheral blood only and excluded thyroid tissue. Graves' patients with persistent disease showed TCR diversity lower than patients newly diagnosed. Patients with persistent disease showed a bias toward TRBV28, TRBJ1-2 and TRBJ2-5.

The V and J ends lost 1 base and 1 base, in that order; junction bases with no gene match: 4. Germline CDR1 reads LNHDA; CDR2 reads SQIVND (reference sequence). CDR3 length: 16 amino acids. This clonotype was detected many times. Its antigen is currently unknown. The sequence was collected from a female donor with Graves disease. Sequencing was performed on peripheral blood mononuclear cells (PBMCs), taken at new diagnosis, from a patient treated with antithyroid drugs. This chain connects TRBV19 to TRBJ2-5, with 9 bases matching TRBD1. Here the CDR3 DNA reads TGTGCCAGTAGTATAGCGGGACAGGGAAGCCAAGAGACCCAGTACTTC. It specifies CASSIAGQGSQETQYF.